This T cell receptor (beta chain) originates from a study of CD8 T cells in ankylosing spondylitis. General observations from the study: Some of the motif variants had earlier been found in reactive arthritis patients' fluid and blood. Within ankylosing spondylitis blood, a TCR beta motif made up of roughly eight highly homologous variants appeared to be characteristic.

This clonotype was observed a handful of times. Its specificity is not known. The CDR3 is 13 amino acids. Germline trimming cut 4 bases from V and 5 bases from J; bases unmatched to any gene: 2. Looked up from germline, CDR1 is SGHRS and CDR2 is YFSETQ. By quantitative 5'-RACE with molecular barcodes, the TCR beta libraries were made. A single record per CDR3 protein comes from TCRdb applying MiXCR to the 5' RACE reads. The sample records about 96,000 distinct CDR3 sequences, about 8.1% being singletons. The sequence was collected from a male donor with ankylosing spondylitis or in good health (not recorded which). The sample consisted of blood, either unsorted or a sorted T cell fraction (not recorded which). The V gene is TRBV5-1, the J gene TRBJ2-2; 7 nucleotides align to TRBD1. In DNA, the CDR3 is TGCGCCAGCAGCCTACAGGGGACCGGGGAGCTGTTTTTT. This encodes CASSLQGTGELFF.